A single sample is the source of the 13 T cell receptor beta chains below, sequenced in a study of shared clonotypes between healthy human individuals (dated by TCRdb to 2020 to 2022). Library method: the immunoSEQ multiplex PCR assay. TCRdb stores this immuneACCESS table with in-frame sequences only. Part of the clones is absent; in the studies checked, under half of the shortfall reflects unresolved V genes, and no reason is known for the rest. The sample contains nearly 1 million clones, 60% to 85% of them found a single time. Of the sample, approximately 1.5% is held by the ten largest clones. Sample: memory CD4+ T cells sorted from blood. The cell subset or site label corresponds to: CD45RA-negative fraction. Receptor source: a man in his late teens or twenties in good health.

The chain is built from TRBV9 and TRBJ2-7; 7 nucleotides line up with TRBD1. Germline assignment: CDR1 SGDLS and CDR2 YYNGEE. V gave up 0 bases and J gave up 0 bases; unmatched junction bases: 12. CDR3 length: 18 residues. CDR3: CASSVEESRDSFSYEQYF. CDR3 bases: TGTGCCAGCAGCGTAGAGGAGTCCCGGGACAGCTTCTCCTACGAGCAGTACTTC. Supplemented by reference TRBV9 and TRBJ2-7, the full variable domain reads DSGVTQTPKHLITATGQRVTLRCSPRSGDLSVYWYQQSLDQGLQFLIQYYNGEERAKGNILERFSAQQFPDLHSELNLSSLELGDSALYFCASSVEESRDSFSYEQYFGPGTRLTVT.

The rearrangement joins TRBV9 to TRBJ1-6; D unresolved. Trimming removed 0 bases at V and 0 bases at J, with 4 bases between. The V gene's germline CDR1 is SGDLS and CDR2 YYNGEE. The CDR3 spans 15 residues. The CDR3, as DNA: TGTGCCAGCAGCGTAGGGTACTCCTATAATTCACCCCTCCACTTT. As protein: CASSVGYSYNSPLHF. The variable domain in full, completed from reference TRBV9 and TRBJ1-6, reads DSGVTQTPKHLITATGQRVTLRCSPRSGDLSVYWYQQSLDQGLQFLIQYYNGEERAKGNILERFSAQQFPDLHSELNLSSLELGDSALYFCASSVGYSYNSPLHFGNGTRLTVT.

The J gene is TRBJ1-1, the V gene TRBV27; possible D gene TRBD1, 6 bases. The length of the CDR3 is 15 residues. V lost 6 bases to trimming and J lost 1 base, with 15 bases between them. CDR1 is MNHEY and CDR2 is SMNVEV in the germline V gene (reference sequence). CDR3 loop: CASRSLGAGNTEAFF. As DNA, the CDR3 is TGTGCCAGCAGGTCCCTGGGGGCGGGGAACACTGAAGCTTTCTTT.

The rearrangement joins TRBV4-1 to TRBJ1-5; the match to TRBD1 covers 10 bases. Germline loops: CDR1 MGHRA, CDR2 YSYEKL. The V segment lost 0 bases and the J segment 5 bases; nucleotides outside the gene matches: 4. The CDR3 loop spans 16 amino acids. CDR3 region: CASSQERQGAHQPQHF. The CDR3 nucleotides read TGCGCCAGCAGCCAAGAGAGACAGGGGGCCCATCAGCCCCAGCATTTT.

V usage is TRBV2 and J usage is TRBJ2-5, with 11 bases matching TRBD2. The CDR3 is 15 amino acids. Unmatched junction bases numbered 6, after V lost 5 bases and J lost 4 bases. Germline-derived CDR1 and CDR2 are SNHLY and FYNNEI. CDR3 DNA: TGTGCCAGCAGTTATAGCGGGGGGGCCGTAGAGACCCAGTACTTC. Translated: CASSYSGGAVETQYF.

This clone was seen a few times. The chain uses TRBV7-3 and TRBJ2-2; tentatively, D is TRBD2 (6 bases). Germline CDR1 reads SGHTA; CDR2 reads FQGTGA. The V and J ends lost 4 bases and 5 bases respectively, with 14 bases between them. The CDR3 spans 15 residues. DNA for the CDR3: TGTGCCAGCAGCTCCCGGGACTTAGGGACCGGGGAGCTGTTTTTT. It translates to CASSSRDLGTGELFF. The full variable domain, rest sourced from reference TRBV7-3 and TRBJ2-2, is GAGVSQTPSNKVTEKGKYVELRCDPISGHTALYWYRQSLGQGPEFLIYFQGTGAADDSGLPNDRFFAVRPEGSVSTLKIQRTERGDSAVYLCASSSRDLGTGELFFGEGSRLTVL.

This clone showed up many times. This chain links TRBV30 with TRBJ1-2; D remains ambiguous. The CDR3 runs 12 residues. CDR1 and CDR2 (germline): GTSNPN, SVGIG (reference sequence). V gave up 2 bases and J gave up 13 bases, with 17 bases separating them. The CDR3 DNA follows: TGTGCCTGGAGTCCTCGAAACGAGATTCTCACCTTC. It specifies CAWSPRNEILTF.

Worth noting for this clone: Since a far larger clone is one base different, this is likely a read error. The chain links TRBV6-1 to TRBJ2-6; D is undetermined. The CDR3 is 15 amino acids. The V gene's germline CDR1 is MNHNS and CDR2 SASEGT. The CDR3 DNA follows: TGTGCCAGCGGTGAAAGGGAATCTGGGGCCAACGTCCTGACTTTC. Protein: CASGERESGANVLTF.

This clone was seen repeatedly, ten times or more. The chain links TRBV19 to TRBJ1-1; unclear D gene. In germline, CDR1 is LNHDA, CDR2 SQIVND (reference sequence). The CDR3 is 13 residues long. Between the trimmed V and J ends, which lost 5 bases and 0 bases, there was a span of 7 bases. The CDR3 nucleotides are TGTGCCAGTAGTGCAGGTTTGAACACTGAAGCTTTCTTT. It yields the protein CASSAGLNTEAFF. The whole variable domain, filled in from reference TRBV19 and TRBJ1-1, reads DGGITQSPKYLFRKEGQNVTLSCEQNLNHDAMYWYRQDPGQGLRLIYYSQIVNDFQKGDIAEGYSVSREKKESFPLTVTSAQKNPTAFYLCASSAGLNTEAFFGQGTRLTVV.

This clone was found once. At one boundary the junction diverges from the germline segment, which might be a read error. CDR3 sequence: CASSFARTQYEQCF. The CDR3 DNA is TGTGCCAGCAGCTTTGCCAGGACTCAATACGAGCAGTGCTTC. The rearrangement links TRBV7-9 to TRBJ2-7, with D tentatively TRBD2 (5 bases). Germline V gene data show CDR1 as SEHNR and CDR2 as FQNEAQ (reference sequence). This CDR3 comprises 14 residues. The whole variable domain, remainder taken from reference TRBV7-9 and TRBJ2-7, is DTGVSQNPRHKITKRGQNVTFRCDPISEHNRLYWYRQTLGQGPEFLTYFQNEAQLEKSRLLSDRFSAERPKGSFSTLEIQRTEQGDSAMYLCASSFARTQYEQCFGPGTRLTVT.

V and J are TRBV6-4 and TRBJ2-2; either TRBD1 or TRBD2 may supply D (5 bases each). Trimming removed 8 bases at V and 4 bases at J, with 11 bases between. The CDR3 sequence is 13 residues long. In germline, CDR1 is MRHNA, CDR2 SNTAGT. The CDR3 bases are TGTGCCAGCCGCCGGGACCCCACCGGGGAGCTGTTTTTT. Protein product: CASRRDPTGELFF.

In this sample, this clone turned up a few times. The chain combines TRBV19 with TRBJ1-2, with a tentative D call TRBD1 (5 bases). Trimming took off 7 bases at V and 4 bases at J, with 16 bases between the two ends. CDR1 and CDR2 (germline): LNHDA, SQIVND (reference sequence). This CDR3 has 14 amino acids. The CDR3 DNA reads TGTGCCAGTATGGCAGGGCGAGGGTCCTATGGCTACACCTTC. As protein: CASMAGRGSYGYTF. Full variable domain (remainder filled in from reference TRBV19 and TRBJ1-2): DGGITQSPKYLFRKEGQNVTLSCEQNLNHDAMYWYRQDPGQGLRLIYYSQIVNDFQKGDIAEGYSVSREKKESFPLTVTSAQKNPTAFYLCASMAGRGSYGYTFGSGTRLTVV.

This clone came up once. The V gene is TRBV6-1, the J gene TRBJ2-5, with D maybe TRBD1 (6 bases). Looked up from germline, CDR1 is MNHNS and CDR2 is SASEGT. The CDR3 runs to 14 residues. V lost 0 bases to trimming and J lost 4 bases, with 9 bases between them. CDR3 residues: CASSEAARGETQYF. CDR3 bases: TGTGCCAGCAGTGAAGCGGCCAGGGGAGAGACCCAGTACTTC.